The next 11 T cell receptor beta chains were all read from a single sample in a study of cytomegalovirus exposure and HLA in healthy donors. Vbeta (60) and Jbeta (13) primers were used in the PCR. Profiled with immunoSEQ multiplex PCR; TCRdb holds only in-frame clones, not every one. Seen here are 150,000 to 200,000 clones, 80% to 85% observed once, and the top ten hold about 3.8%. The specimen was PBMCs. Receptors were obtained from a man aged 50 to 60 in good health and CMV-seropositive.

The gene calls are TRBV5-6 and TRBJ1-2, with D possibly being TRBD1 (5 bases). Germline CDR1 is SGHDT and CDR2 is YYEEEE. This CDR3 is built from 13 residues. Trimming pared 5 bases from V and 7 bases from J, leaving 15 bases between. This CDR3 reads CASSTAGGFGYTF. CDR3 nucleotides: TGTGCCAGCAGTACAGCCGGGGGATTTGGCTACACCTTC. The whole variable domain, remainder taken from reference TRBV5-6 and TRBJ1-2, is DAGVTQSPTHLIKTRGQQVTLRCSPKSGHDTVSWYQQALGQGPQFIFQYYEEEERQRGNFPDRFSGHQFPNYSSELNVNALLLGDSALYLCASSTAGGFGYTFGSGTRLTVV.

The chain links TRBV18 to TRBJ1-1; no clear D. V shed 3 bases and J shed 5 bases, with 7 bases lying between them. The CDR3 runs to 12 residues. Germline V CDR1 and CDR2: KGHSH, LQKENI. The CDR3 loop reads CASSPQETEAFF. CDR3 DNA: TGTGCCAGCTCACCCCAGGAAACTGAAGCTTTCTTT.

CDR3 in amino acids: CASKGQTTSYNEQFF. In nucleotides, the CDR3 is TGTGCCAGCAAGGGACAGACCACCTCCTACAATGAGCAGTTCTTC. This chain links TRBV6-5 with TRBJ2-1; 7 bases line up with TRBD1. V trimming: 7 bases; J trimming: 0 bases; junction bases outside the gene matches: 6. CDR3 length equals 15 residues. Germline V gene data show CDR1 as MNHEY and CDR2 as SVGAGI.

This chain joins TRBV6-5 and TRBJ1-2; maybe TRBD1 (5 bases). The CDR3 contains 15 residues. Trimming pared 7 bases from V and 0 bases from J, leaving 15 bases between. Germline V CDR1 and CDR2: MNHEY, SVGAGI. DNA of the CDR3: TGTGCCAGCAAGTTCAGGGATACCTCTAACTATGGCTACACCTTC. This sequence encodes CASKFRDTSNYGYTF.

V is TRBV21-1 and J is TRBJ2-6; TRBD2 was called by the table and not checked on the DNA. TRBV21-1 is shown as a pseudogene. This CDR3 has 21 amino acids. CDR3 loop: CASSPTGGLAGTSSGANVLTF. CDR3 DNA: TGTGCCAGCAGCCCTACAGGGGGACTAGCGGGCACTAGCTCTGGGGCCAACGTCCTGACTTTC.

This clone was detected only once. CDR3 sequence reads: CASSPTIVGGLEYGQYF. The DNA of the CDR3 is TGTGCCAGCAGCCCTACAATCGTTGGCGGCCTCGAGTATGGGCAGTACTTC. The V call is TRBV7-8, the J call TRBJ2-7; no definite D call. V lost 5 bases and J 9 bases, leaving 29 bases between the germline ends. Per the germline V gene, CDR1 is SGHVS and CDR2 is FQNEAQ. The CDR3 runs 17 residues. Drawing the rest from reference TRBV7-8 and TRBJ2-7, the complete variable domain is GAGVSQSPRYKVAKRGQDVALRCDPISGHVSLFWYQQALGQGPEFLTYFQNEAQLDKSGLPSDRFFAERPEGSVSTLKIQRTQQEDSAVYLCASSPTIVGGLEYGQYFGPGTRLTVT.

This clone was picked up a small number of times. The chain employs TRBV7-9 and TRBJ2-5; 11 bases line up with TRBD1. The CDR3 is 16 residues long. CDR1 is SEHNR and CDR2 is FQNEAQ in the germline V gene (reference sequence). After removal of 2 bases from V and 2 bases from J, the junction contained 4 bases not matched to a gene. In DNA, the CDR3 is TGTGCCAGCAGCTTAAGGCGGGACAGGGGGCAAGAGACCCAGTACTTC. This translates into CASSLRRDRGQETQYF.

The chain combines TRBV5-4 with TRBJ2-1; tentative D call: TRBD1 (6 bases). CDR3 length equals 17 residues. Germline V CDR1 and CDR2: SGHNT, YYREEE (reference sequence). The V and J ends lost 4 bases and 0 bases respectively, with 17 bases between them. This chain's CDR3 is CASSLSTGVPSYNEQFF. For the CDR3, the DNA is TGTGCCAGCAGCCTGTCGACAGGAGTACCCTCCTACAATGAGCAGTTCTTC.

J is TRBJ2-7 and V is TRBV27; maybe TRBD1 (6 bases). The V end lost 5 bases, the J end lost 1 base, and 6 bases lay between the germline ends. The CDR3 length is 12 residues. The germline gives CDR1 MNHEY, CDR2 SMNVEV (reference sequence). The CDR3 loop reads CASSGQSYEQYF. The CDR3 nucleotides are TGTGCCAGCAGTGGACAGTCCTACGAGCAGTACTTC.

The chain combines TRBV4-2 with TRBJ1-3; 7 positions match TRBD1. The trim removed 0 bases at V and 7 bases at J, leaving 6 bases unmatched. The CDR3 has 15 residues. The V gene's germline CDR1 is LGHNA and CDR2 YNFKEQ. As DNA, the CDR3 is TGTGCCAGCAGCCAAGACAGGGGGTTGTGGAACACCATATATTTT. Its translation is CASSQDRGLWNTIYF.

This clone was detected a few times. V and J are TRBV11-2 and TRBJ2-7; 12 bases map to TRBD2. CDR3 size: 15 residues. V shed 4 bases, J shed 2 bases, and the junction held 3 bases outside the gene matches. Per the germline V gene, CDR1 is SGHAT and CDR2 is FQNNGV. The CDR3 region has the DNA TGTGCCAGCAGCTGGGGGACTAGCGGGCCCTACGAGCAGTACTTC. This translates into CASSWGTSGPYEQYF.